Listed here are 12 T cell receptor beta chains from one sample, sequenced in a study of T-cell reconstitution after alpha-beta-depleted transplantation in children. Unique molecular identifiers tagged the TCRbeta library. Using its own MiXCR run on the PCR reads, TCRdb lists one record per CDR3 protein. The sample contains about 900,000 distinct CDR3 sequences, under 30% of which appear only once. Sample: PBMCs, mostly from graft donor cells, taken 360 days after TCRalphabeta/CD19-depleted stem cell transplant. The receptors were gathered from a boy younger than two who had a stem cell transplant for SCID, so the T cells may come from the graft donor.

The chain joins TRBV13 to TRBJ2-5; no reliable D call. V was clipped by 5 bases and J by 5 bases, with 12 bases between them. CDR3 size: 13 residues. Germline CDR1 reads PRHDT; CDR2 reads FYEKMQ (reference sequence). Here the CDR3 DNA reads TGTGCCAGCAGCCTAGAGATTGGGGAGACCCAGTACTTC. Amino acid sequence: CASSLEIGETQYF.

This chain connects TRBV15 to TRBJ1-6; 7 positions match TRBD1. V lost 0 bases and J lost 7; bases outside the gene matches: 3. The CDR3 has 15 amino acids. Looked up from germline, CDR1 is LNHNV and CDR2 is YYDKDF (reference sequence). The CDR3 protein is CATSRDLRGNSPLHF. The CDR3 DNA sequence: TGTGCCACCAGCAGAGATCTCAGGGGGAATTCACCCCTCCACTTT.

CDR3 nucleotides: TGTGCCAGCACCCGGGGGGTGAGCTTAGCAGCGGAGCAGTTCTTC. Translated: CASTRGVSLAAEQFF. The chain recombines TRBV2 with TRBJ2-1; TRBD2 matches 7 bases. Germline loops: CDR1 SNHLY, CDR2 FYNNEI. After removal of 7 bases from V and 10 bases from J, the junction contained 16 bases not matched to a gene. This CDR3 spans 15 amino acids.

This chain uses TRBV7-3 with TRBJ2-6; 7 positions agree with TRBD1. The CDR3 has 17 amino acids. V lost 0 bases and J lost 4; bases outside the gene matches: 6. In germline, CDR1 is SGHTA, CDR2 FQGTGA. For the CDR3, the DNA is TGTGCCAGCAGCTTAACCCATGACAGGGCAGGGGCCAACGTCCTGACTTTC. Amino acid sequence: CASSLTHDRAGANVLTF.

This clonotype was detected only once. The chain combines TRBV7-2 with TRBJ1-2, with a possible D match to TRBD1 (5 bases). Germline V CDR1 and CDR2: SGHTA, FQGNSA. V gave up 5 bases and J gave up 8 bases, with 12 bases separating them. The CDR3 consists of 12 residues. The chain's CDR3 is CASSPPKGGYTF. DNA of the CDR3: TGTGCCAGCAGCCCCCCGAAGGGGGGCTACACCTTC.

J is TRBJ2-1 and V is TRBV15; D gene ambiguous. The length of the CDR3 is 15 residues. V lost 1 base, J lost 4 bases, and 11 bases lay in between. Per germline, CDR1 LNHNV and CDR2 YYDKDF (reference sequence). CDR3 DNA sequence: TGTGCCACCAGCAGAGCCAGGCTACTATACAATGAGCAGTTCTTC. It is translated as CATSRARLLYNEQFF.

This clonotype has a count of ten or more. The chain joins TRBV5-6 to TRBJ2-5; D unresolved. Germline CDR1 reads SGHDT; CDR2 reads YYEEEE. Trimming removed 1 base at V and 5 bases at J, with 21 bases between. The CDR3 totals 17 residues. CDR3 nucleotides: TGTGCCAGCAGCTTGCTCTTACCGGATCTGATGTATGAGACCCAGTACTTC. This encodes CASSLLLPDLMYETQYF.

V gene TRBV18 combines with J gene TRBJ2-7, with D perhaps matching TRBD1 or TRBD2 (5 bases each). Looked up from germline, CDR1 is KGHSH and CDR2 is LQKENI. Trimming removed 2 bases from V and 7 bases from J, with 18 bases in between. This CDR3 contains 15 residues. The CDR3 coding sequence is TGTGCCAGCTCACCATACCGTGGGACGAAACAGGAGCAGTACTTC. This translates into CASSPYRGTKQEQYF.

CDR3 residues: CASSHNPGTNYEQYF. CDR3 bases: TGTGCCAGCAGCCATAACCCCGGGACGAACTACGAGCAGTACTTC. The chain recombines TRBV3-1 with TRBJ2-7, with D perhaps given as TRBD1 or TRBD2 (5 bases each). Germline V CDR1 and CDR2: LGHDT, YNNKEL (reference sequence). CDR3 size: 15 residues. V lost 3 bases, J lost 3 bases, and 15 bases lay in between.

This rearrangement joins TRBV20-1 to TRBJ1-4; the match to TRBD1 covers 8 bases. This CDR3 has 15 amino acids. With V trimmed by 6 bases and J by 3 bases, 9 bases remained unmatched. Germline V CDR1 and CDR2: DFQATT, SNEGSKA (reference sequence). CDR3 DNA: TGCAGTGCGCGTGACAGGGGACGACCTAATGAAAAACTGTTTTTT. Its protein is CSARDRGRPNEKLFF.

The table lists this clonotype with a few counts. This rearrangement joins TRBV3-1 to TRBJ2-7; 9 positions agree with TRBD1. Per germline, CDR1 LGHDT and CDR2 YNNKEL (reference sequence). The V and J ends lost 4 bases and 7 bases, in that order; junction bases with no gene match: 11. The CDR3 consists of 15 residues. CDR3 DNA: TGTGCCAGCAGCCTGACAGGGGGTCTCCTGGGGGAGCAGTACTTC. Amino acids: CASSLTGGLLGEQYF.

The chain links TRBV5-1 to TRBJ2-7; D is undetermined. Deletions cut 4 bases from V and 0 bases from J, with 5 bases between. Per germline, CDR1 SGHRS and CDR2 YFSETQ. This CDR3 contains 12 residues. CDR3 in amino acids: CASSRPSYEQYF. The CDR3 nucleotides read TGCGCCAGCAGCCGGCCCTCCTACGAGCAGTACTTC.